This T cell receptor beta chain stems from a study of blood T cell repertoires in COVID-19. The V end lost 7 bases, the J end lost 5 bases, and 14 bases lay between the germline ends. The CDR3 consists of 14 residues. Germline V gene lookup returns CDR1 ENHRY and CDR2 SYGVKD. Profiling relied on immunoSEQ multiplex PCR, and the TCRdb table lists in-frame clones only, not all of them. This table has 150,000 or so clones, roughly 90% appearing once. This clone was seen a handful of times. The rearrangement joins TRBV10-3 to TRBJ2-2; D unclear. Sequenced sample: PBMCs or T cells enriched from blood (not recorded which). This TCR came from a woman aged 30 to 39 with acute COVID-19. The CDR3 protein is CAINPSAETGELFF. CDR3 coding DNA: TGTGCCATCAATCCCAGCGCAGAAACCGGGGAGCTGTTTTTT.